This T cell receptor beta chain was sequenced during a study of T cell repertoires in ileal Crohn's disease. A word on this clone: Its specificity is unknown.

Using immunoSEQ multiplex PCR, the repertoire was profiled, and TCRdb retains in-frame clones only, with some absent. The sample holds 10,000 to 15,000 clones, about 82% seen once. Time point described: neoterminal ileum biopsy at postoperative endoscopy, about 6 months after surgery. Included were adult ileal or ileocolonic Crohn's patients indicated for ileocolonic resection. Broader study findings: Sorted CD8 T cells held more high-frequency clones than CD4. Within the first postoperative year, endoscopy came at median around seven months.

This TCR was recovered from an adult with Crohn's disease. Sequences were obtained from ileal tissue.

Here the CDR3 reads CASSSPGQAEQYF. CDR3 coding DNA: TGTGCCAGTAGTTCCCCGGGACAGGCTGAGCAGTACTTC. This chain connects TRBV19 to TRBJ2-7, with TRBD1 matching 8 bases. Germline V gene lookup returns CDR1 LNHDA and CDR2 SQIVND (reference sequence). The CDR3 loop spans 13 amino acids. V was pared by 5 bases and J by 7 bases, with 7 bases of the junction left unmatched.